This T cell receptor (beta chain) is from a study of OX40 agonist ivuxolimab in advanced cancers. Across the whole study: Dose-escalation cases comprised hepatocellular carcinoma, melanoma, renal cell or head and neck cancer.

This CDR3 comprises 14 residues. Germline CDR1 is SGDLS and CDR2 is YYNGEE. With 4 bases removed from V and 0 bases from J, the gap between germline ends came to 7 bases. Generated by immunoSEQ multiplex PCR, the TCRdb table keeps only in-frame clones and is missing some. The sample includes some 44,000 clones, roughly 86% of them seen just once. The specimen comprised CD4+ or CD8+ T cells sorted from blood, sampled in a trial of the OX40 agonist ivuxolimab. This clonotype originated in an adult with an advanced solid tumor such as melanoma, head and neck, liver or kidney cancer. The chain has TRBV9 and TRBJ2-2; D not certain. CDR3 sequence (DNA): TGTGCCAGCAGCAGTCGGACGAACACCGGGGAGCTGTTTTTT. Its protein product is CASSSRTNTGELFF.